Presented here are 14 T cell receptor beta chains from one specimen sequenced in a study of shared clonotypes between healthy human individuals. The table came from immunoSEQ multiplex PCR; TCRdb's copy has only in-frame clones and leaves some out. The sample has more than 2,000,000 clones; about 92% are singletons. The sample taken for sequencing was naive CD4+ T cells from PBMCs. Noted subset: CD45RA+ positively selected. The receptors stem from a man aged 18 to 29 in good health. Some clones in this sample may be carry-over from other donors' samples.

With regard to this clone: The sample holds other DNA sequences that translate to the same CDR3. V is TRBV28 and J is TRBJ1-5; 7 bases are shared with TRBD1. The CDR3 totals 13 residues. With 3 bases clipped from V and 5 bases from J, the junction kept 1 base outside the gene matches. CDR1 is MDHEN, CDR2 SYDVKM, per germline. DNA for the CDR3: TGTGCCAGCAGTTTGGACAGGTATCAGCCCCAGCATTTT. Amino acids: CASSLDRYQPQHF.

The rearrangement joins TRBV10-3 to TRBJ2-1, with TRBD1 as a possible D gene (6 bases). The CDR3 is 14 amino acids. Germline CDR1 and CDR2: ENHRY and SYGVKD. With 4 bases removed from V and 7 bases from J, the gap between germline ends came to 14 bases. This chain's CDR3 is CAISGRGQGNEQFF. In DNA, the CDR3 is TGTGCCATCAGTGGCAGGGGCCAGGGGAATGAGCAGTTCTTC.

V gene TRBV2 combines with J gene TRBJ2-1, with TRBD1 matching over 9 bases. CDR3 length: 14 amino acids. In germline, CDR1 is SNHLY, CDR2 FYNNEI. Losses at the gene ends were 4 bases for V and 7 bases for J; bases not matched to a gene: 5. CDR3: CASSARTGANEQFF. In DNA form, the CDR3 reads TGTGCCAGCAGTGCACGGACAGGGGCTAATGAGCAGTTCTTC.

The V and J genes are TRBV7-3 and TRBJ1-1; D not resolved. The CDR3 has 13 amino acids. The V gene's germline CDR1 is SGHTA and CDR2 FQGTGA. V lost 2 bases to trimming and J lost 5 bases, with 9 bases between them. CDR3 amino acids: CASSLADGTEAFF. CDR3 nucleotide sequence: TGTGCCAGCAGCTTAGCAGATGGTACTGAAGCTTTCTTT.

The chain has TRBV19 and TRBJ2-2; the D is unclear. Trimming removed 0 bases at V and 1 base at J, with 12 bases between. The germline V gene has CDR1 LNHDA and CDR2 SQIVND (reference sequence). The CDR3 has 17 amino acids. Written as DNA, the CDR3 is TGTGCCAGTAGTATAGATAGGTCGGCCTTGAACACCGGGGAGCTGTTTTTT. Encoded protein: CASSIDRSALNTGELFF.

V usage is TRBV7-6 and J usage is TRBJ1-5, with 9 positions matching TRBD1. This CDR3 is 18 amino acids long. Germline assignment: CDR1 SGHVS and CDR2 FNYEAQ. V was clipped by 1 base and J by 4 bases; unmatched bases: 11. The CDR3 region has the DNA TGTGCCAGCAGCTTAGGCCGCTACAGGGGGCCAGTTAATCAGCCCCAGCATTTT. Translated, it gives CASSLGRYRGPVNQPQHF.

V gene TRBV7-6 combines with J gene TRBJ2-5; TRBD2 matches 7 bases. CDR1 is SGHVS and CDR2 is FNYEAQ in the germline V gene. V lost 5 bases to trimming and J lost 4 bases; unmatched junction nucleotides: 10. This CDR3 has 15 amino acids. CDR3 nucleotide sequence: TGTGCCAGCAGCACCCAGTTGGGGGGGGGAGAGACCCAGTACTTC. Translation gives CASSTQLGGGETQYF.

This clone was seen just once. V usage is TRBV28 and J usage is TRBJ2-7; D is unresolved. The CDR3 extends over 12 amino acids. Germline assignment: CDR1 MDHEN and CDR2 SYDVKM. Trimming took 5 bases from V and 6 from J, leaving 11 bases between them. The CDR3 reads CASSGGSREQYF. The DNA for the CDR3 is TGTGCCAGCAGTGGTGGGTCACGCGAGCAGTACTTC.

Comments on this clone: Other DNA sequences of this sample code for an identical CDR3. The chain couples TRBV9 to TRBJ2-7; D not resolved. Trimming took off 4 bases at V and 0 bases at J, with 8 bases between the two ends. The CDR3 has 13 amino acids. Germline loops: CDR1 SGDLS, CDR2 YYNGEE. The DNA for the CDR3 is TGTGCCAGCAGCACGGGCAGCTCCTACGAGCAGTACTTC. Its protein product is CASSTGSSYEQYF.

As DNA, the CDR3 is TGCGCCAGCAGCTCCCCAAGGGAGGCCACCGGGGAGCTGTTTTTT. It translates to CASSSPREATGELFF. V is TRBV5-1 and J is TRBJ2-2, with a tentative D call TRBD2 (6 bases). V dropped 3 bases and J dropped 4 bases, with 13 bases sitting between them. Germline V gene data show CDR1 as SGHRS and CDR2 as YFSETQ. The CDR3 length is 15 residues.

The gene calls are TRBV28 and TRBJ2-1; 7 nucleotides align to TRBD2. This CDR3 contains 15 residues. Unmatched junction bases numbered 7, after V lost 5 bases and J lost 3 bases. Germline V lookup: CDR1 MDHEN, CDR2 SYDVKM. The CDR3 here is CASSLGLGNYNEQFF. CDR3 in DNA: TGTGCCAGCAGTCTCGGACTAGGAAACTACAATGAGCAGTTCTTC.

The rearrangement joins TRBV5-1 to TRBJ2-7; D is possibly TRBD1 (5 bases). CDR1 is SGHRS, CDR2 YFSETQ, per germline. The CDR3 consists of 15 residues. V lost 0 bases to trimming and J lost 2 bases, with 12 bases between them. This CDR3 reads CASSLVRQWAYEQYF. The CDR3 bases are TGCGCCAGCAGCTTGGTAAGACAGTGGGCCTACGAGCAGTACTTC.

The genes are TRBV4-1 and TRBJ2-5; the D gene is possibly TRBD2 (6 bases). V shed 1 base and J shed 8 bases, with 14 bases lying between them. The germline V gene encodes CDR1 MGHRA and CDR2 YSYEKL. This CDR3 comprises 14 residues. The CDR3 DNA sequence: TGCGCCAGCAGCCAAGGGGAAGGGGCGGGAACCCAGTACTTC. It yields the protein CASSQGEGAGTQYF.

The rearrangement joins TRBV9 to TRBJ2-3; TRBD1 agrees at 8 bases. The J segment lost 3 bases and the V segment lost 4 bases, leaving 7 bases of the junction unmatched. CDR1 and CDR2 (germline): SGDLS, YYNGEE. CDR3 size: 15 residues. The CDR3 DNA sequence: TGTGCCAGCAGCCCTCGGGACAGGCATACAGATACGCAGTATTTT. It codes for CASSPRDRHTDTQYF.